This T cell receptor beta chain was sequenced for a study of blood T cell repertoires in COVID-19. For the study at large: The samples span acute and convalescent COVID-19 from the United States, Italy and Spain. The cDNA or gDNA used as material had been derived from T cells, B-cell-depleted T cells, or PBMCs.

This CDR3 has 15 amino acids. Germline CDR1 and CDR2: SQVTM and ANQGSEA. The V end lost 4 bases, the J end lost 0 bases, and 16 bases lay between the germline ends. Profiled with immunoSEQ multiplex PCR; TCRdb holds only in-frame clones, not every one. The table lists about 180,000 clones, 83% of them singletons. The chain is built from TRBV29-1 and TRBJ2-7, with D possibly matching TRBD1 (6 bases). Sequencing was done on a sample of peripheral blood. The TCR comes from a human donor in a cohort sampled during active COVID-19. The CDR3 loop reads CSVVKDRPLSYEQYF. Here the CDR3 DNA reads TGCAGCGTTGTTAAAGACAGGCCCCTCTCCTACGAGCAGTACTTC.